A few counts support the clone carrying this T cell receptor beta chain. The antigen is unknown. Via MiXCR, TCRdb re-called the 5' RACE reads, giving one row per CDR3 protein. In the table there are roughly 450,000 distinct CDR3 sequences, over 15% of which are singletons. This sample is drawn from a study of T-cell memory formation after mild COVID-19. Study conclusions and caveats: Nothing showed for sure that second-wave clones peaking on day 37 were SARS-CoV-2 specific. Some responding clones appeared in pre-infection memory, suggesting cross-reactive memory joined. Whereas later expanders leaned CD4+, clones contracting day 15 to 85 showed a balanced CD4/CD8 makeup.

This CDR3 region has 12 residues. Germline lookup yields CDR1 SGHDT and CDR2 YYEEEE. The germline V and J ends were trimmed by 3 bases and 7 bases, with 10 bases remaining between them. The chain couples TRBV5-6 to TRBJ1-2; D is possibly TRBD1 (6 bases). The sequence came from an adult woman who had mild COVID-19 (a few samples of this study predate the infection). Cell type and time point are not known. Material for sequencing was PBMCs or a T cell subset sorted from them (not recorded which). The CDR3 loop is CASSSTGSGYTF. In nucleotides, the CDR3 is TGTGCCAGCAGCTCGACAGGCTCTGGCTACACCTTC.